This TCR beta chain was identified during a study of identical twins listed by TCRdb under 2016. In the study overall: The study deep-sequenced TCR alpha and beta repertoires from monozygotic twins, unrelated adults of various ages and cord blood to test whether fetal clonotypes persist. To rule out contamination, the twin experiments were replicated at different times with different library preparation protocols.

Only healthy Caucasian donors were included. The twin cohort comprised three pairs of female monozygotic twins, all aged roughly 18 to 29 years. Peripheral blood mononuclear cells were used as the source from which RNA for TCR libraries was isolated. What the authors observed across the whole study: In beta out-of-frame sequences, excess twin sharing was weaker, because having fewer shared sequences lowered the signal-to-noise ratio. Abundant cord blood beta clonotypes had fewer insertions, young adult naive repertoires showed a similar but weaker trend, and memory repertoires showed no such trend. Because the same donors could not be followed over many years, the conclusions relied on cross-sectional statistical analysis. Compared with coincidental sharing between unrelated individuals, an excess of low generation-probability sequences was observed among out-of-frame TCR alpha sequences shared between twins. Out-of-frame TCR alpha sharing in monozygotic twins was systematically underestimated by recombination models, whereas sharing between unrelated individuals was in agreement with the recombination models. Zero-insertion analyses could be partly confounded by invariant T cells such as MAIT and iNKT, though diverse VJ usage argued against such confounding for most clonotypes.

Per the germline V gene (reference sequence), LGHDT is the CDR1 and YNNKEL is the CDR2. V is reduced by 0 bases and J by 11 bases, leaving a spacing of 19 bases between them. The CDR3 sequence holds 15 residues, the cysteine and phenylalanine included. The entry retains the CDR3 DNA only, 45 bases that are in frame from base 1. This clonotype was observed a handful of times. This clone's antigen is unknown. No much larger clone is present one base from it, and per-base qualities are unavailable. Libraries came from 5' RACE. The data were produced on an Illumina HiSeq 2000. Template switching added a universal primer binding site, and the final cDNA carried a unique molecular identifier that allowed TCR cDNA molecules to be counted accurately. First-strand cDNA for TCR alpha and beta chains was synthesized from specific primers in the conserved constant-segment region. Each cDNA library was double barcoded, with a SMART-Mk sample barcode plus Illumina barcodes, to control for contamination. TruSeq adapter sequences, together with Illumina sample barcodes, were added in two successive PCR steps. TCR alpha and beta cDNA libraries were sequenced on the Illumina HiSeq platform with custom primers. In the paper's pipeline: Unique molecular identifiers were extracted from raw reads with MiGEC, and CDR3 positions were determined with MiXCR. For each individual, recombination models were inferred using an EM algorithm with the repgenHMM and IGoR tools. Shared clonotypes were analyzed with the tcR package in R, and sharing was normalized by the product of cloneset sizes. To study raw recombination without the effects of thymic and clonal selection, out-of-frame nonproductive sequences were analyzed. The public reads were quality trimmed at Q25 with fastp and then assembled into clones with MiXCR by TCRdb, keeping productive beta chains. A single entry per CDR3 protein holds the most common genes and DNA from its merged rows. The V and J calls, along with clone size, are taken from TCRdb and not from the paper's own processing. The sample records some 900,000 distinct CDR3 sequences, approximately 13% of which are singletons. The ten top clones hold about 1.5% of the sample.

These records were also assigned to another study, of yellow fever vaccine responses in identical twins. As the second paper documents: The authors reported that the T cell response to vaccination in identical twins appeared partly convergent and partly personalized. In the study, vaccine-responding T cell clones were precisely tracked in identical twins.

This sequence was found in a woman between 18 and 29 years old in good health. Recombination linked TRBV3-1 to TRBJ1-1, with a weak D call of TRBD1 (6 bases match). Sequenced: PBMCs. The DNA sequence is given as TGTGCCAGCAGCCAAGATTCAGTCAGGGGTTCTGGGGCTTTCTTT. This is translated as CASSQDSVRGSGAFF.